Sequencing of this T cell receptor (beta chain) was carried out in a study of early T cells in non-severe SARS-CoV-2 infection. Germline values: CDR1 DFQATT, CDR2 SNEGSKA (reference sequence). After removal of 6 bases from V and 3 bases from J, the junction contained 7 bases not matched to a gene. The CDR3 has 13 amino acids. TCRdb reanalysed the 5' RACE reads using MiXCR and keeps one entry per CDR3 protein. The data hold around 76,000 distinct CDR3 sequences, with around 13% observed a single time. The chain links TRBV20-1 to TRBJ2-7; 8 bases are a match to TRBD1. The source is an adult who was a healthcare worker with PCR-confirmed SARS-CoV-2 infection or an uninfected control (not recorded which). The sample consisted of whole blood, taken at baseline. The DNA of the CDR3 is TGCAGTGCCCGCAGGGGGCACATCTACGAGCAGTACTTC. The encoded protein is CSARRGHIYEQYF.